This T cell receptor beta chain was obtained from a study of blood T cell repertoires in COVID-19. Adults between about 18 and 95 years of age took part from fewer than 30 US areas. This CDR3 spans 15 amino acids. V lost 4 bases, J lost 1 base, and 13 bases lay in between. Germline V gene lookup returns CDR1 MNHEY and CDR2 SVGEGT. The method was immunoSEQ multiplex PCR; TCRdb's version includes in-frame clones alone and lacks a portion of them. The data show fewer than 400,000 clones, around 86% seen once. J is TRBJ1-1 and V is TRBV6-2 or TRBV6-3, with D hard to call. Sequenced: PBMCs or T cells enriched from blood (not recorded which). This clonotype was obtained from a man aged 25-45 years who had recovered from COVID-19. The CDR3 is CASSSWRAKNTEAFF. For the CDR3, the DNA is TGTGCCAGCAGTTCGTGGCGGGCAAAGAACACTGAAGCTTTCTTT.